This T cell receptor (beta chain) derives from a study of OX40 agonist ivuxolimab in advanced cancers. The assay was immunoSEQ multiplex PCR, and TCRdb's table has in-frame clones only and misses some. This sample yields around 60,000 clones, of which about 79% are seen a single time; 2.4% belongs to the top ten. The V gene lost 5 bases and the J gene lost 7 bases, with 20 bases spanning the gap. The CDR3 totals 15 residues. The germline V gene has CDR1 SGHDN and CDR2 FVKESK. V gene TRBV14 combines with J gene TRBJ1-2; D perhaps matches TRBD1 (6 bases). This receptor was identified in an adult with an advanced solid tumor such as melanoma, head and neck, liver or kidney cancer. Sequencing used CD4+ or CD8+ T cells sorted from blood, obtained in a trial of the OX40 agonist ivuxolimab. CDR3 sequence reads: CASSARDTLGGGYTF. The DNA for the CDR3 is TGTGCCAGCAGCGCCCGGGACACCCTTGGTGGTGGCTACACCTTC.